Sequencing of this TCR beta chain was carried out in a study of post-analysis software for immune sequencing data. For the study at large: The patients showed relapsing-remitting, secondary progressive and progressive-relapsing multiple sclerosis courses.

Germline CDR1 is MNHEY and CDR2 is SVGAGI. V shed 2 bases, J shed 6 bases, and the junction held 10 bases outside the gene matches. The length of the CDR3 is 17 residues. Study outcomes and limitations: With TRBV5-6, TRBV5-1 and TRBV20-1 included, about five TRBV segments were more frequent in patients than in controls. Normalized Chao1 diversity was significantly reduced in patients versus controls. F measure showed strong co-clustering of same-batch samples.

Unique-molecular-identifier-tagged TCR beta cDNA libraries were used. The authors obtained roughly 550,000 cDNA molecules from roughly 1.1 to 9.2 million T cells. TCRdb reprocessed the PCR reads with MiXCR, giving one entry per CDR3 protein. The sample yields hundreds of thousands of distinct CDR3 sequences, 44% seen once. This clonotype was observed a handful of times. Its cognate antigen is unknown. The J gene is TRBJ2-1, the V gene TRBV6-5; 10 nucleotides line up with TRBD1. The receptor was derived from a girl aged 10 to 17 with multiple sclerosis. The sequenced sample consisted of blood. The CDR3 DNA reads as TGTGCCAGCAGTTACCTTGACGGGACAGGGGAGGTCAATGAGCAGTTCTTC. It yields the protein CASSYLDGTGEVNEQFF.